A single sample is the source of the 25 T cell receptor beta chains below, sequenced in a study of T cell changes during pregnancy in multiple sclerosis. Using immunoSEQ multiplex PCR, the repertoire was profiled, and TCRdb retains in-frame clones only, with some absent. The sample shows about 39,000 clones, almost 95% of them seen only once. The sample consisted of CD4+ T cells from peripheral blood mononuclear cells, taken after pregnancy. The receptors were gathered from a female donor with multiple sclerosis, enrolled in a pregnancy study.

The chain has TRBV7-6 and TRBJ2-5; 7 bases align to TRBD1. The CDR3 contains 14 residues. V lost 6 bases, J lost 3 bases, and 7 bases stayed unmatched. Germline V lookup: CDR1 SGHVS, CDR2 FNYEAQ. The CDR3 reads CASSTRQGEETQYF. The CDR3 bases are TGTGCCAGCAGTACCCGACAGGGAGAAGAGACCCAGTACTTC.

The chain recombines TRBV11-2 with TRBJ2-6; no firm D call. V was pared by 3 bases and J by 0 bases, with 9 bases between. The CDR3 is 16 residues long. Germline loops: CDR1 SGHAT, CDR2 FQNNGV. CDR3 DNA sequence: TGTGCCAGCAGCTTCACAATAAGCTCTGGGGCCAACGTCCTGACTTTC. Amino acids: CASSFTISSGANVLTF.

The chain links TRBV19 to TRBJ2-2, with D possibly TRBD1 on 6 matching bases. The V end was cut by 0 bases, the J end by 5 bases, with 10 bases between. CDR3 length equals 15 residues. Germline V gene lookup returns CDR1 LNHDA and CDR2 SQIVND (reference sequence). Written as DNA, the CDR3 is TGTGCCAGTAGTATAGATTCCGGGACAACCGGGGAGCTGTTTTTT. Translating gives CASSIDSGTTGELFF.

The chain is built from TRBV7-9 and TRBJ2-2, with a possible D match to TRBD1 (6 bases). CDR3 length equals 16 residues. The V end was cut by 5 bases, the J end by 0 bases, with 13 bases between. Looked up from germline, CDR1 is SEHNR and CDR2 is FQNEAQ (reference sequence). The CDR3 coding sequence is TGTGCCAGCAGCCCTCGGGACATATCGAACACCGGGGAGCTGTTTTTT. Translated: CASSPRDISNTGELFF. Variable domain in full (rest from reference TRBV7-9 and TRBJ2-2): DTGVSQNPRHKITKRGQNVTFRCDPISEHNRLYWYRQTLGQGPEFLTYFQNEAQLEKSRLLSDRFSAERPKGSFSTLEIQRTEQGDSAMYLCASSPRDISNTGELFFGEGSRLTVL.

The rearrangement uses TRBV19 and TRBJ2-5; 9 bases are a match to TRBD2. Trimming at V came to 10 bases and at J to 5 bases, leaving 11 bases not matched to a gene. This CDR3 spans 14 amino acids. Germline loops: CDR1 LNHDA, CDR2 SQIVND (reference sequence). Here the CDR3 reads CATKPSGERETQYF. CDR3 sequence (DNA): TGTGCCACTAAGCCTAGCGGGGAGAGGGAGACCCAGTACTTC. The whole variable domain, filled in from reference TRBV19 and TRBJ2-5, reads DGGITQSPKYLFRKEGQNVTLSCEQNLNHDAMYWYRQDPGQGLRLIYYSQIVNDFQKGDIAEGYSVSREKKESFPLTVTSAQKNPTAFYLCATKPSGERETQYFGPGTRLLVL.

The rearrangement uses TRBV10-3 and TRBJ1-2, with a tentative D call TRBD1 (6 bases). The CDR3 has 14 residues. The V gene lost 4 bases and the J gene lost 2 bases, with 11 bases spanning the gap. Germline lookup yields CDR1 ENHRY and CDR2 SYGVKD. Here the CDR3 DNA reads TGTGCCATCAGTGTGAAGGGGGTAAACTATGGCTACACCTTC. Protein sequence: CAISVKGVNYGYTF.

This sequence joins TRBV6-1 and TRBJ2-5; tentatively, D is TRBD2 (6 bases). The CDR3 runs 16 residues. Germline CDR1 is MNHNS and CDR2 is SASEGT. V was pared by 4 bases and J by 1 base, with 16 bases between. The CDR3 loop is CASSGGLASGQETQYF. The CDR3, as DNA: TGTGCCAGCAGTGGGGGACTCGCCAGCGGCCAAGAGACCCAGTACTTC.

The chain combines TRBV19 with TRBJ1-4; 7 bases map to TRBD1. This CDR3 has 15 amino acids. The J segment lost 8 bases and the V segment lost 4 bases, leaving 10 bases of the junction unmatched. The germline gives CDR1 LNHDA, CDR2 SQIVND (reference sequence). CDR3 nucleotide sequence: TGTGCCAGTAGTAATCCCGGACAGGTTTGGGAAAAACTGTTTTTT. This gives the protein CASSNPGQVWEKLFF. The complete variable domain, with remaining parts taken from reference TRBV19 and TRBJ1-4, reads DGGITQSPKYLFRKEGQNVTLSCEQNLNHDAMYWYRQDPGQGLRLIYYSQIVNDFQKGDIAEGYSVSREKKESFPLTVTSAQKNPTAFYLCASSNPGQVWEKLFFGSGTQLSVL.

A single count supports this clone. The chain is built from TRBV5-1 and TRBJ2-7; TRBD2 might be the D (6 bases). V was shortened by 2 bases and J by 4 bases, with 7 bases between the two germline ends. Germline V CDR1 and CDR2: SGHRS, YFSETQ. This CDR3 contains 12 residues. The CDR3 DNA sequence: TGCGCCAGCAGCTTTGGGACTTACGAGCAGTACTTC. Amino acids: CASSFGTYEQYF.

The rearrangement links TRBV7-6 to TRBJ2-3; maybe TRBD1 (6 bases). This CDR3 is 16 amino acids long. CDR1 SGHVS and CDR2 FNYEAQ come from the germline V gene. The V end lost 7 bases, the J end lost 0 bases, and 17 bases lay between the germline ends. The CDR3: CASTTTSRGSTDTQYF. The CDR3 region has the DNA TGTGCCAGCACCACAACGAGTAGGGGGAGCACAGATACGCAGTATTTT.

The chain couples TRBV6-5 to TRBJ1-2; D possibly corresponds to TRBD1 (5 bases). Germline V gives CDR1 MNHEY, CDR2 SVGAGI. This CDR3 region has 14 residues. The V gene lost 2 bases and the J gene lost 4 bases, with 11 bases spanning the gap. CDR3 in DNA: TGTGCCAGCAGTTACAGTACAGGAGCCTATGGCTACACCTTC. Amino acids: CASSYSTGAYGYTF.

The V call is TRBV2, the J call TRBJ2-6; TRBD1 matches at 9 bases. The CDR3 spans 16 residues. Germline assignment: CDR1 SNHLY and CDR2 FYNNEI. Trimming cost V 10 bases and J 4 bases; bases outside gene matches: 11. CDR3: CATGTGTFRGANVLTF. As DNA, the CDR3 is TGTGCCACCGGGACAGGGACTTTTAGGGGGGCCAACGTCCTGACTTTC.

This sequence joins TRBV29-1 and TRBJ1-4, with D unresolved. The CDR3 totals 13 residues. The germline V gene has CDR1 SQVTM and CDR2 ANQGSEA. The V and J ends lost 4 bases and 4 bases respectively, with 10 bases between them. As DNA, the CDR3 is TGCAGCGTTGCTCGGGGAAGTAATGAAAAACTGTTTTTT. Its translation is CSVARGSNEKLFF.

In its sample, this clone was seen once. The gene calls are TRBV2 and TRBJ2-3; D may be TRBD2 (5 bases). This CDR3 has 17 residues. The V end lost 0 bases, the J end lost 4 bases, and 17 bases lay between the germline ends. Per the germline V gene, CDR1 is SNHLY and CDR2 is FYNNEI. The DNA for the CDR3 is TGTGCCAGCAGTGAAGCGCTTGGGTCTCACGGGGCAGATACGCAGTATTTT. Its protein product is CASSEALGSHGADTQYF.

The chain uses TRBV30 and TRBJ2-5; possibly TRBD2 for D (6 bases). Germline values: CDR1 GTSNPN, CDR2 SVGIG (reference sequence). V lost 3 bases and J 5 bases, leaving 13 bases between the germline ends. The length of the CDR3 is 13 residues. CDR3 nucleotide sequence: TGTGCCTGGAGACCGGGACTGGGTGAGACCCAGTACTTC. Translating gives CAWRPGLGETQYF. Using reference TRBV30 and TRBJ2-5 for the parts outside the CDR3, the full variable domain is SQTIHQWPATLVQPVGSPLSLECTVEGTSNPNLYWYRQAAGRGLQLLFYSVGIGQISSEVPQNLSASRPQDRQFILSSKKLLLSDSGFYLCAWRPGLGETQYFGPGTRLLVL.

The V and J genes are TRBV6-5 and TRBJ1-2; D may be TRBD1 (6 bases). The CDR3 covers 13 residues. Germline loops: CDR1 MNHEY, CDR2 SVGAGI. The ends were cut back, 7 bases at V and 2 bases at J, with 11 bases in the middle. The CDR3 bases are TGTGCCAGCAAACGGGACACCAACTATGGCTACACCTTC. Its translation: CASKRDTNYGYTF.

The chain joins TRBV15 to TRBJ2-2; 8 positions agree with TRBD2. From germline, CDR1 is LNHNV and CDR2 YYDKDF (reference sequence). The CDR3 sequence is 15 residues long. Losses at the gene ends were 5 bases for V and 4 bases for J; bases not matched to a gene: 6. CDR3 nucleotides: TGTGCCACCAGCTCCCGACGGGGGGGCACCGGGGAGCTGTTTTTT. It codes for CATSSRRGGTGELFF.

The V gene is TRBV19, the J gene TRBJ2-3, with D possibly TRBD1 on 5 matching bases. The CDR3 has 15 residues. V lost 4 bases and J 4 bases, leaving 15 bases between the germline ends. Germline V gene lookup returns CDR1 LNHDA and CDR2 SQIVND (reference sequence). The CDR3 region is CASSTLVSGSDTQYF. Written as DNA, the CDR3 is TGTGCCAGTAGTACCCTAGTGTCAGGGTCAGATACGCAGTATTTT. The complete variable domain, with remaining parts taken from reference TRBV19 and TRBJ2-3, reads DGGITQSPKYLFRKEGQNVTLSCEQNLNHDAMYWYRQDPGQGLRLIYYSQIVNDFQKGDIAEGYSVSREKKESFPLTVTSAQKNPTAFYLCASSTLVSGSDTQYFGPGTRLTVL.

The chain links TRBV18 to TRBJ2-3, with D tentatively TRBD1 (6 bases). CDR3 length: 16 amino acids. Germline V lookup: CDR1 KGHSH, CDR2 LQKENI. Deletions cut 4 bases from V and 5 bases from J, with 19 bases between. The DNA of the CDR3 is TGTGCCAGCTCACTGTGGTCCCGGACAGCTGTAGATACGCAGTATTTT. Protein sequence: CASSLWSRTAVDTQYF. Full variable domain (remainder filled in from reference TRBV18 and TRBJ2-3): NAGVMQNPRHLVRRRGQEARLRCSPMKGHSHVYWYRQLPEEGLKFMVYLQKENIIDESGMPKERFSAEFPKEGPSILRIQQVVRGDSAAYFCASSLWSRTAVDTQYFGPGTRLTVL.

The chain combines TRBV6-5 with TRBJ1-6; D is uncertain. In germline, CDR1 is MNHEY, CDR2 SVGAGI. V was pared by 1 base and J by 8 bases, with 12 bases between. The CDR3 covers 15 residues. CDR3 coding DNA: TGTGCCAGCAGTTACTGGAGGGTTGGGGATTCACCCCTCCACTTT. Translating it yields CASSYWRVGDSPLHF.

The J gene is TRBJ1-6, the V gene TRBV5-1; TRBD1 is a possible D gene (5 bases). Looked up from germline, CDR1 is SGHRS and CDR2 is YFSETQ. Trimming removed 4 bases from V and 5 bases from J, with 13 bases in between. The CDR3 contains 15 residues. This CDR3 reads CASSGFDRNNSPLHF. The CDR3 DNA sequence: TGCGCCAGCAGCGGCTTCGACAGAAATAATTCACCCCTCCACTTT.

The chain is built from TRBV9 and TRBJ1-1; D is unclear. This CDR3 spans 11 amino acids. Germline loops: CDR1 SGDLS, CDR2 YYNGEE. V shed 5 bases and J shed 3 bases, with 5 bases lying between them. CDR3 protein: CASSSDTEAFF. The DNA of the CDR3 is TGTGCCAGCAGTTCGGACACTGAAGCTTTCTTT. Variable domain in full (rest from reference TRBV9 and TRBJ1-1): DSGVTQTPKHLITATGQRVTLRCSPRSGDLSVYWYQQSLDQGLQFLIQYYNGEERAKGNILERFSAQQFPDLHSELNLSSLELGDSALYFCASSSDTEAFFGQGTRLTVV.

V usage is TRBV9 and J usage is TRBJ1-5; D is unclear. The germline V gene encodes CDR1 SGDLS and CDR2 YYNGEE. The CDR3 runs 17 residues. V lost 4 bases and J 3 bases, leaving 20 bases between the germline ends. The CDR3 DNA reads TGTGCCAGCAGCATCAAGCTGGGCATCAATTCCAATCAGCCCCAGCATTTT. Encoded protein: CASSIKLGINSNQPQHF.

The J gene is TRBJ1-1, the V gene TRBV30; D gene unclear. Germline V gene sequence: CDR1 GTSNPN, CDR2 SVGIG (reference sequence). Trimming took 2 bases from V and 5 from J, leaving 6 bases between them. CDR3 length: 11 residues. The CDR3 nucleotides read TGTGCCTGGAGTCAATTGACTGAAGCTTTCTTT. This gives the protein CAWSQLTEAFF.

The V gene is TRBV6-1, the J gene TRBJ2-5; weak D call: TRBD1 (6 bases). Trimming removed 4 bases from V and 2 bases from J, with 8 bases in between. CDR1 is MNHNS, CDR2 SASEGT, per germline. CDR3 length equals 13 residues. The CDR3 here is CASSGTDQETQYF. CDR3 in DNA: TGTGCCAGCAGTGGGACAGATCAAGAGACCCAGTACTTC.